This T cell receptor (beta chain) was recorded in a study of OX40 agonist ivuxolimab in advanced cancers. The overall study: Patients received the agonistic anti-OX40 (CD134) antibody ivuxolimab. Participants averaged around 60 years of age (range about 23 to 80) and were roughly 83% male. Partial responses were achieved by three patients, of whom one had hepatocellular carcinoma and two had cutaneous melanoma.

Comments on this clone: Its specificity is unknown.

General study findings and limits: The authors also found low normalized T-cell clonal expansion in some nonresponders.

The data were produced by immunoSEQ multiplex PCR, yet TCRdb's version contains in-frame clones alone and is incomplete. The data hold roughly 80,000 clones, with roughly 80% observed a single time. The V gene lost 4 bases and the J gene lost 6 bases, with 16 bases spanning the gap. This CDR3 has 15 residues. Germline V gene sequence: CDR1 MNHNS, CDR2 SASEGT. This clonotype was sampled from an adult with an advanced solid tumor such as melanoma, head and neck, liver or kidney cancer. V and J are TRBV6-1 and TRBJ1-5, with a possible D match to TRBD1 (5 bases). Source: CD4+ or CD8+ T cells sorted from blood, taken in a trial of the OX40 agonist ivuxolimab. The CDR3 here is CASSVDEGLRQPQHF. The CDR3 DNA is TGTGCCAGCAGTGTGGATGAGGGGTTGCGTCAGCCCCAGCATTTT.